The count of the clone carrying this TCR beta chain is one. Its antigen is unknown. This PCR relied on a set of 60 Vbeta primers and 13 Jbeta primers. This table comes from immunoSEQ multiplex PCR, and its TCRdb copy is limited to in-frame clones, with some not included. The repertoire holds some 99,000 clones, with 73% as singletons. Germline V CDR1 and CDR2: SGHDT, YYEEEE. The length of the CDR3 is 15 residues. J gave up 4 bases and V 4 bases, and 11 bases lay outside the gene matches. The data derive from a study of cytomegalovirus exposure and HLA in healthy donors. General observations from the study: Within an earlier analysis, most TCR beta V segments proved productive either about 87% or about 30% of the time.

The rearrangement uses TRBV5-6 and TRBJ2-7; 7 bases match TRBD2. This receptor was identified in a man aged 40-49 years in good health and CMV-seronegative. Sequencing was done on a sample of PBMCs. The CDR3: CASSGAPGTTYEQYF. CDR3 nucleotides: TGTGCCAGCAGCGGTGCCCCCGGGACTACTTACGAGCAGTACTTC.